The 29 T cell receptor beta chains given below trace back to one sample, sequenced in a study of cytomegalovirus exposure and HLA in healthy donors. PCR amplification relied on 60 Vbeta primers (plus 13 Jbeta primers). Only in-frame clones appear in the TCRdb table, and some are missing; sequencing was by immunoSEQ multiplex PCR. The sample holds about 150,000 clones; 75% to 85% are singletons and the top ten take less than 10%. Sequencing was carried out using PBMCs. Receptor source: a man aged 25-40 years in good health and CMV-seropositive.

The V and J genes are TRBV29-1 and TRBJ2-2; 15 nucleotides line up with TRBD2. The J segment lost 4 bases and the V segment lost 7 bases, leaving 1 base of the junction unmatched. CDR1 SQVTM and CDR2 ANQGSEA come from the germline V gene. CDR3 length: 14 residues. The CDR3 reads CSGTSGRGTGELFF. CDR3 DNA sequence: TGCAGCGGGACTAGCGGGAGGGGCACCGGGGAGCTGTTTTTT.

The gene calls are TRBV27 and TRBJ1-6; perhaps TRBD1 as D (6 bases). This CDR3 region has 15 residues. The germline CDR1 and CDR2 sequences are MNHEY and SMNVEV (reference sequence). V lost 7 bases to trimming and J lost 8 bases, with 18 bases between them. The CDR3 DNA is TGTGCCAGCACTTTGGCCAAGGGACAAGATTCACCCCTCCACTTT. Amino acid sequence: CASTLAKGQDSPLHF.

As DNA, the CDR3 is TGTGCCAGCAGCTTCGTCTCAGGGACACGGAGTCAAGAGACCCAGTACTTC. It codes for CASSFVSGTRSQETQYF. The gene calls are TRBV11-2 and TRBJ2-5; TRBD1 is a possible D gene (6 bases). The germline V gene has CDR1 SGHAT and CDR2 FQNNGV. The CDR3 covers 17 residues. V was clipped by 3 bases and J by 2 bases, with 19 bases between them.

The V and J genes are TRBV10-1 and TRBJ2-5; perhaps TRBD1 as D (5 bases). Germline-derived CDR1 and CDR2 are WNHNN and SYGVQD (reference sequence). CDR3 length: 14 amino acids. Trimming took off 2 bases at V and 5 bases at J, with 12 bases between the two ends. In nucleotides, the CDR3 is TGCGCCAGCAGTGAGACTTCAAGACAGGAGACCCAGTACTTC. As protein: CASSETSRQETQYF.

Only one count was recorded for this clone. The rearrangement joins TRBV7-6 to TRBJ2-5; no clear D. The CDR3 has 12 amino acids. Trimming took off 5 bases at V and 4 bases at J, with 8 bases between the two ends. The V gene's germline CDR1 is SGHVS and CDR2 FNYEAQ. In DNA, the CDR3 is TGTGCCAGCAGCCATGGCACAGAGACCCAGTACTTC. Translating gives CASSHGTETQYF.

The V call is TRBV18, the J call TRBJ2-7; tentatively, D is TRBD2 (6 bases). This CDR3 has 15 residues. CDR1 and CDR2 (germline): KGHSH, LQKENI. V gave up 0 bases and J gave up 5 bases, with 14 bases separating them. The CDR3 DNA reads as TGTGCCAGCTCACCACCGGGCGGGATGAGGGACGAGCAGTACTTC. It specifies CASSPPGGMRDEQYF.

This rearrangement joins TRBV25-1 to TRBJ1-1; D is possibly TRBD1 (6 bases). Germline CDR1 reads MGHDK; CDR2 reads SYGVNS. V dropped 4 bases and J dropped 1 base, with 13 bases sitting between them. The CDR3 is 15 amino acids. The CDR3 nucleotides are TGTGCCAGCAGTGCGTCCGGACAGCCGAACACTGAAGCTTTCTTT. Protein product: CASSASGQPNTEAFF.

With respect to this clone: A read error may produce the germline difference seen at one junction end. The V and J genes are TRBV7-7 and TRBJ2-2; the match to TRBD1 covers 7 bases. The V gene's germline CDR1 is SSHAT and CDR2 FNYEAQ (reference sequence). The CDR3 runs to 18 residues. CDR3 bases: TGTGCTAGCAGCTCCCACTTAAGGGGGCAGATGGACACCGGGGAGCTGTTTTTT. Protein sequence: CASSSHLRGQMDTGELFF.

V and J are TRBV27 and TRBJ2-7, with 9 bases that match TRBD1. The trim removed 5 bases at V and 4 bases at J, leaving 9 bases unmatched. This CDR3 spans 15 amino acids. Germline V gives CDR1 MNHEY, CDR2 SMNVEV (reference sequence). CDR3 sequence: CASSLSGTGKYEQYF. CDR3 nucleotide sequence: TGTGCCAGCAGTCTTTCCGGGACAGGGAAATACGAGCAGTACTTC.

The rearrangement uses TRBV30 and TRBJ2-7; D is uncertain. In germline, CDR1 is GTSNPN, CDR2 SVGIG (reference sequence). V was clipped by 0 bases and J by 2 bases, with 14 bases between them. The CDR3 runs to 15 residues. CDR3 DNA: TGTGCCTGGAGTGTACACGGGTTCCCCGCCTACGAGCAGTACTTC. Amino acid sequence: CAWSVHGFPAYEQYF.

The V and J genes are TRBV7-9 and TRBJ1-3; 9 nucleotides agree with TRBD1. The germline V gene encodes CDR1 SEHNR and CDR2 FQNEAQ (reference sequence). The J segment lost 4 bases and the V segment lost 6 bases, leaving 4 bases of the junction unmatched. There are 14 residues in the CDR3. CDR3 in DNA: TGTGCCAGCAGACCCGGGACAGGGGGAAACACCATATATTTT. Its translation: CASRPGTGGNTIYF.

The chain uses TRBV30 and TRBJ1-4; 8 nucleotides match TRBD1. The V segment lost 2 bases and the J segment 6 bases; nucleotides outside the gene matches: 5. Germline loops: CDR1 GTSNPN, CDR2 SVGIG (reference sequence). CDR3 length: 14 amino acids. DNA for the CDR3: TGTGCCTGGAGTTCGGGACAGGCCTATGAAAAACTGTTTTTT. This translates into CAWSSGQAYEKLFF.

The chain has TRBV28 and TRBJ2-7; D is undetermined. The CDR3 length is 12 residues. Germline values: CDR1 MDHEN, CDR2 SYDVKM. Trimming cost V 3 bases and J 2 bases, with 5 bases left between them. The chain's CDR3 is CASSLGTYEQYF. The CDR3 region has the DNA TGTGCCAGCAGTTTGGGCACCTACGAGCAGTACTTC. Complete variable domain (other parts from reference TRBV28 and TRBJ2-7): DVKVTQSSRYLVKRTGEKVFLECVQDMDHENMFWYRQDPGLGLRLIYFSYDVKMKEKGDIPEGYSVSREKKERFSLILESASTNQTSMYLCASSLGTYEQYFGPGTRLTVT.

This rearrangement joins TRBV11-1 to TRBJ2-1; D might be TRBD1 (5 bases). The CDR3 sequence is 14 residues long. The germline V and J ends were trimmed by 5 bases and 2 bases, with 10 bases remaining between them. Germline V gene lookup returns CDR1 SGHAT and CDR2 FQDESV (reference sequence). This CDR3 reads CASSRDSPYNEQFF. The CDR3 bases are TGTGCCAGCAGCCGAGACAGCCCCTACAATGAGCAGTTCTTC.

The chain links TRBV2 to TRBJ2-7, with D possibly being TRBD2 (6 bases). The CDR3 totals 13 residues. V dropped 4 bases and J dropped 3 bases, with 10 bases sitting between them. Germline V CDR1 and CDR2: SNHLY, FYNNEI. CDR3 nucleotides: TGTGCCAGCAGTGCCTCGGGGGTCTACGAGCAGTACTTC. Protein: CASSASGVYEQYF.

The gene calls are TRBV11-2 and TRBJ2-5, with 7 positions matching TRBD1. This CDR3 contains 14 residues. V trimming: 4 bases; J trimming: 3 bases; junction bases outside the gene matches: 5. Germline V CDR1 and CDR2: SGHAT, FQNNGV. CDR3 amino acids: CASSSGQFKETQYF. The CDR3 region has the DNA TGTGCCAGCAGCTCGGGACAGTTTAAAGAGACCCAGTACTTC.

V is TRBV11-3 and J is TRBJ2-2; D is perhaps TRBD2 (6 bases). The CDR3 consists of 15 residues. Germline V lookup: CDR1 SGHNT, CDR2 YENEEA. V lost 0 bases and J 6 bases, leaving 11 bases between the germline ends. The CDR3 spells CASSLERSGAGELFF. The CDR3 DNA reads TGTGCCAGCAGCTTAGAGAGGTCGGGGGCCGGGGAGCTGTTTTTT.

The DNA of the CDR3 is TGTGCCTGGGCCCGACAGGGGAATCAGCCCCAGCATTTT. Amino acids: CAWARQGNQPQHF. The chain employs TRBV30 and TRBJ1-5, with 8 bases identical to TRBD1. This CDR3 contains 13 residues. Per germline, CDR1 GTSNPN and CDR2 SVGIG (reference sequence). With V trimmed by 5 bases and J by 4 bases, 4 bases remained unmatched.

This clone was seen only once. The rearrangement uses TRBV5-1 and TRBJ2-7; 8 bases map to TRBD2. This CDR3 has 15 residues. The J segment lost 3 bases and the V segment lost 4 bases, leaving 9 bases of the junction unmatched. Germline V lookup: CDR1 SGHRS, CDR2 YFSETQ. This CDR3 is CASSPGGLVFYEQYF. CDR3 bases: TGCGCCAGCAGCCCGGGGGGACTAGTTTTCTACGAGCAGTACTTC.

The chain uses TRBV28 and TRBJ2-7, with 10 bases aligning to TRBD1. Per the germline V gene, CDR1 is MDHEN and CDR2 is SYDVKM. The CDR3 runs to 15 residues. After removal of 1 base from V and 3 bases from J, the junction contained 3 bases not matched to a gene. CDR3 nucleotide sequence: TGTGCCAGCAGTTTATATGGGACAGGGGTCTACGAGCAGTACTTC. It yields the protein CASSLYGTGVYEQYF.

Note on this clone: This may be a read error: a much more frequent sequence differs by one nucleotide. The rearrangement links TRBV7-9 to TRBJ1-1, with D tentatively TRBD1 (6 bases). This CDR3 has 13 residues. Trimming took 6 bases from V and 1 from J, leaving 9 bases between them. CDR1 is SEHNR and CDR2 is FQNEAQ in the germline V gene (reference sequence). This chain's CDR3 is CASSRGANTEAFF. The CDR3 DNA reads as TGTGCCAGCAGTCGGGGGGCGAACACTGAAGCTTTCTTT.

CDR3 DNA: TGTGCCTGGAGTTCCGGGACAGGTAGCAATCAGCCCCAGCATTTT. This encodes CAWSSGTGSNQPQHF. The V and J genes are TRBV30 and TRBJ1-5; 8 positions agree with TRBD1. The CDR3 is made up of 15 amino acids. Per germline, CDR1 GTSNPN and CDR2 SVGIG (reference sequence). V gave up 2 bases and J gave up 0 bases; unmatched junction bases: 3.

The chain has TRBV27 and TRBJ2-7, with D perhaps TRBD2 (7 bases). This CDR3 is 16 amino acids long. Germline V gene lookup returns CDR1 MNHEY and CDR2 SMNVEV (reference sequence). V lost 2 bases, J lost 0 bases, and 14 bases lay in between. The CDR3 loop reads CASSLGGAGYSYEQYF. In nucleotides, the CDR3 is TGTGCCAGCAGTTTAGGGGGGGCGGGATACTCCTACGAGCAGTACTTC.

Written as DNA, the CDR3 is TGTGCCAGCAAACCAGGGGGCCCACAAGAGACCCAGTACTTC. Translating it yields CASKPGGPQETQYF. The V call is TRBV6-6, the J call TRBJ2-5, with 8 bases lining up with TRBD1. The CDR3 is 14 residues long. V lost 7 bases, J lost 2 bases, and 6 bases stayed unmatched. Germline values: CDR1 MNHNY, CDR2 SVGAGI (reference sequence).

The chain is built from TRBV5-1 and TRBJ2-5; the match to TRBD1 covers 7 bases. Trimming took 2 bases from V and 3 from J; bases not matched to a gene: 19. Germline CDR1 SGHRS, CDR2 YFSETQ. This CDR3 region has 19 residues. For the CDR3, the DNA is TGCGCCAGCAGCTTCGCCGTATCCAGGACAGGAGTTGGTAAAGAGACCCAGTACTTC. Translation: CASSFAVSRTGVGKETQYF.

DNA for the CDR3: TGTGCCAGCAGTTGGGACAGGAACTATGGCTACACCTTC. Protein product: CASSWDRNYGYTF. V and J are TRBV28 and TRBJ1-2, with TRBD1 matching over 8 bases. The CDR3 is 13 amino acids. CDR1 MDHEN and CDR2 SYDVKM come from the germline V gene. The V and J ends lost 4 bases and 2 bases, in that order; junction bases with no gene match: 0.

This chain links TRBV5-1 with TRBJ2-5, with 12 nucleotides matching TRBD2. The DNA matches TRBJ2-7 better at its end, which makes the J call doubtful. This CDR3 contains 18 residues. The germline gives CDR1 SGHRS, CDR2 YFSETQ. CDR3 bases: TGCGCCAGCAGCTTGGGATGGACTAGCGGGACCTTCTCCTACGAGCAGTACTTC. Its translation is CASSLGWTSGTFSYEQYF.

The chain recombines TRBV19 with TRBJ1-2; D is unclear. The V end was cut by 5 bases, the J end by 5 bases, with 18 bases between. The CDR3 is 15 amino acids. CDR1 is LNHDA and CDR2 is SQIVND in the germline V gene (reference sequence). The CDR3 spells CASSAPYRGGYGYTF. CDR3 nucleotide sequence: TGTGCCAGTAGTGCCCCGTACCGCGGCGGGTATGGCTACACCTTC.

V usage is TRBV7-9 and J usage is TRBJ2-3; TRBD2 matches 8 bases. Germline V gives CDR1 SEHNR, CDR2 FQNEAQ (reference sequence). The trim removed 7 bases at V and 4 bases at J, leaving 7 bases unmatched. This CDR3 comprises 14 residues. The CDR3 loop reads CASIPRGGADTQYF. CDR3 bases: TGTGCCAGCATCCCTCGGGGGGGTGCAGATACGCAGTATTTT.